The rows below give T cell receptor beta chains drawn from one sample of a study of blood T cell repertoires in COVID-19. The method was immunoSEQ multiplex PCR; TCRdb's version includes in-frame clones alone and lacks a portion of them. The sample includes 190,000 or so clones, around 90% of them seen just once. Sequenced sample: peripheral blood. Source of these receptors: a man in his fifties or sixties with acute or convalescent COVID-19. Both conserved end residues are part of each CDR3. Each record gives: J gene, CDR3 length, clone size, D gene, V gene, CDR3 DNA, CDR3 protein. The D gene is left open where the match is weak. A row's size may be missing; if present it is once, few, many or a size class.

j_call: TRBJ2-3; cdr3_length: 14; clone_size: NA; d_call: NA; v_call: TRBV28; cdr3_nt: TGTGCCAGCAGTTTATCCGCAGGGTGGGATACGCAGTATTTT; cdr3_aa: CASSLSAGWDTQYF
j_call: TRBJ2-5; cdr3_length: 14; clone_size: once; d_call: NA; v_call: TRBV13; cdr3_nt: TGTGCCAGCAGCATTAACCGGGACCAAGAGACCCAGTACTTC; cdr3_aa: CASSINRDQETQYF
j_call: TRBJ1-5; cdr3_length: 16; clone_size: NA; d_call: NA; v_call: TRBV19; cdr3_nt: TGTGCCAGTAGCGCACAGGGTTTCTATAGCAATCAGCCCCAGCATTTT; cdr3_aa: CASSAQGFYSNQPQHF
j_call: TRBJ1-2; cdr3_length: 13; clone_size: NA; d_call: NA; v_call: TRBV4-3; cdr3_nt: TGCGCCAGCAGCCAAGTAGACGGGTATGGCTACACCTTC; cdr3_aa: CASSQVDGYGYTF
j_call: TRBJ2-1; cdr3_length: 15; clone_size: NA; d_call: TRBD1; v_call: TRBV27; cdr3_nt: TGTGCCAGCGGCATTACAGGGGGCGTTGGTAATGAGCAGTTCTTC; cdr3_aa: CASGITGGVGNEQFF
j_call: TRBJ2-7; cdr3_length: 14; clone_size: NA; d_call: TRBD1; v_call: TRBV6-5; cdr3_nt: TGTGCCAGCAGTTACACAGGGGGCCGCTACGAGCAGTACTTC; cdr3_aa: CASSYTGGRYEQYF
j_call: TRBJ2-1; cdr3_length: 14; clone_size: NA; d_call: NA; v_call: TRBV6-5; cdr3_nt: TGTGCCAGCAGCCCCGGGCCAGGGTACAATGAGCAGTTCTTC; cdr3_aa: CASSPGPGYNEQFF
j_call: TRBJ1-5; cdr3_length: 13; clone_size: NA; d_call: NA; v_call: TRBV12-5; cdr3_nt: TGTGCTAGTGCTCCCAGGGATGGTCAGCCCCAGCATTTT; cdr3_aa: CASAPRDGQPQHF
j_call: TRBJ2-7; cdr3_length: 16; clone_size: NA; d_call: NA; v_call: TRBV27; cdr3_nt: TGTGCCAGCAGTTTATTGTCAGCGGGCACAAACGGCGAGCAGTACTTC; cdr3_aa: CASSLLSAGTNGEQYF
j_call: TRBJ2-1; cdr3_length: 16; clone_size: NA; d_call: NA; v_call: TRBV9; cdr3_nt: TGTGCCAGCAGTAACAAAAAGCTCCAGGGGAGTCGCGAGCAGTTCTTC; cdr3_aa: CASSNKKLQGSREQFF
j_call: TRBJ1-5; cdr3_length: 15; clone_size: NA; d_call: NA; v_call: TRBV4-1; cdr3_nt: TGCGCCAGCAGCCAAGATCGCCAGTTCAATCAGCCCCAGCATTTT; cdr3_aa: CASSQDRQFNQPQHF
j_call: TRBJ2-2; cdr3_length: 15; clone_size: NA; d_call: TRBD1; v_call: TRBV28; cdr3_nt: TGTGCCAGCAGTCCGGGACAGGTTGGCACCGGGGAGCTGTTTTTT; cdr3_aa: CASSPGQVGTGELFF
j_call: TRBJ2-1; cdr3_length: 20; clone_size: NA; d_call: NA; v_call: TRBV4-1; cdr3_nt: TGCGCCAGCAGCCAAGATTGGGGGACTCGACGACTAAACTCCTACAATGAGCAGTTCTTC; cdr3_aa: CASSQDWGTRRLNSYNEQFF
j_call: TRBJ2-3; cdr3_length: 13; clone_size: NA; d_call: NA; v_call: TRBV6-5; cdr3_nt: TGTGCCAGCACCCCACTTGGAGCAGATACGCAGTATTTT; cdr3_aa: CASTPLGADTQYF
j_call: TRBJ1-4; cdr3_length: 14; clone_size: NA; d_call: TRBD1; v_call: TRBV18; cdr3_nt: TGTGCCAGCTCACCGTCACAGGGGGATGAAAAACTGTTTTTT; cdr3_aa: CASSPSQGDEKLFF
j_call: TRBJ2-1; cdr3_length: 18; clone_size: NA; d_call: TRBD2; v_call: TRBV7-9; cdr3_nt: TGTGCCGGCTACACCCCGGGACTAGCGGTCCCCGGCGAGGATGAGCAGTTCTTC; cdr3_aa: CAGYTPGLAVPGEDEQFF
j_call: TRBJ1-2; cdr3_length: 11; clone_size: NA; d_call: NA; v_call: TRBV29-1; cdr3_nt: TGCAGCGTTGAAGATGGTCGGGGCTACACCTTC; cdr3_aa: CSVEDGRGYTF
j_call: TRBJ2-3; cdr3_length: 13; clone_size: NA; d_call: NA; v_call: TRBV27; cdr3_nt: TGTGCCAGCAGTAGCTCGGACAGACCGGCGCAGTATTTT; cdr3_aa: CASSSSDRPAQYF
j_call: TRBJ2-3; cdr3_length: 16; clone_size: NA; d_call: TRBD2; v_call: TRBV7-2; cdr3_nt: TGTGCCAGCAGCTTAGGGCGACTAGCGGATGGAGATACGCAGTATTTT; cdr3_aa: CASSLGRLADGDTQYF
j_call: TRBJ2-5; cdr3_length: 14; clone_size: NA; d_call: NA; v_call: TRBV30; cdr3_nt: TGTGCCTGGAGTCCACCGGACATCCAAGAGACCCAGTACTTC; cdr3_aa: CAWSPPDIQETQYF
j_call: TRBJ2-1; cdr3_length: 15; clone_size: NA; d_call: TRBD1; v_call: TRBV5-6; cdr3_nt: TGTGCCAGCAGCTCCGGGACAGCGTCCTACAATGAGCAGTTCTTC; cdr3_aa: CASSSGTASYNEQFF
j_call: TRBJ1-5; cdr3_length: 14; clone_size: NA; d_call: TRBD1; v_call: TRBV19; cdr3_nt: TGTGCCAGTAGCCGGGACAGGCTTAATCAGCCCCAGCATTTT; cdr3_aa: CASSRDRLNQPQHF
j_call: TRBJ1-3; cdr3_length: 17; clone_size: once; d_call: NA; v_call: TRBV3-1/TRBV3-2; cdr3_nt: TGTGCCAGCAGCCTGGGCTACGGCATCTTGTCTGGAAACACCATATATTTT; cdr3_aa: CASSLGYGILSGNTIYF
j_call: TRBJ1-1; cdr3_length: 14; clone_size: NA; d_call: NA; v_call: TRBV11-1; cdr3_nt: TGTGCCAGCAAAGGCCGGGTAGTTGACACTGAAGCTTTCTTT; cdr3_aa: CASKGRVVDTEAFF
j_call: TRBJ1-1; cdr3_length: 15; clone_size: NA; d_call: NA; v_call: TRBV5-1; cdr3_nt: TGCGCCAGCAGCTTAAACCGCCAGGGCCACACTGAAGCTTTCTTT; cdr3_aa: CASSLNRQGHTEAFF
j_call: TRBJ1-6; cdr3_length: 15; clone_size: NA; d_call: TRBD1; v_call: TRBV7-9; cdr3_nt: TGTGCCAGCAGCCCAGAGACAGGGGGCAATTCACCCCTCCACTTT; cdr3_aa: CASSPETGGNSPLHF
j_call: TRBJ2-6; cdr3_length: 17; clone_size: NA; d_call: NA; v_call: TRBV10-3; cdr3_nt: TGTGCCATCAGGGACAGTAATTCCCCCTCTGGGGCCAACGTCCTGACTTTC; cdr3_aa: CAIRDSNSPSGANVLTF
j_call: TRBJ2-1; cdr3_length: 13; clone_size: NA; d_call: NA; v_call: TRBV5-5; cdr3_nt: TGTGCCAGCAGCTTGTATCGGGGCAATGAGCAGTTCTTC; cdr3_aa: CASSLYRGNEQFF
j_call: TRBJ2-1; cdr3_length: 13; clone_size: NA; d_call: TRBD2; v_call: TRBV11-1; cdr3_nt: TGTGCCAGCAGCTTAGTTGGCGGGAGGGAGCAGTTCTTC; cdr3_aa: CASSLVGGREQFF
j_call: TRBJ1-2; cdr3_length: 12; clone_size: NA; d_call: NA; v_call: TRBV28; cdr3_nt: TGTGCCAGCAGAACAGGGTTAAGTGGCTACACCTTC; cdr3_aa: CASRTGLSGYTF
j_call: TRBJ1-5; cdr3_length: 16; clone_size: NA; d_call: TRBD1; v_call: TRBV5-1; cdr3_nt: TGCGCCAGCAGCTTGTTTGGGGGGACAGGGGATCAGCCCCAGCATTTT; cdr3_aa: CASSLFGGTGDQPQHF
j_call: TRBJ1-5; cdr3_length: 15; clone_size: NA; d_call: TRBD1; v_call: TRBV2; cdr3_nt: TGTGCCAGCAGTGAAGGGGACAGGGAAGATCAGCCCCAGCATTTT; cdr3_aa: CASSEGDREDQPQHF
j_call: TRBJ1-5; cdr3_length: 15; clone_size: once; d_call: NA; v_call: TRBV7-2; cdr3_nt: TGTGCCAGCAGTTTAGGAGGAAATCGGAATCAGCCCCAGCATTTT; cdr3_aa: CASSLGGNRNQPQHF
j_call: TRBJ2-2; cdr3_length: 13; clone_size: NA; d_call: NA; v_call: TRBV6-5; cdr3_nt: TGTGCCAGCAGAACAGGGAACACCGGGGAGCTGTTTTTT; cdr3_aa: CASRTGNTGELFF
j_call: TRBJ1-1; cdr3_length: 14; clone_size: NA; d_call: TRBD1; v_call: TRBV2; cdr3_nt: TGTGCCAGCATCGGGACAGGGATGAACACTGAAGCTTTCTTT; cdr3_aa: CASIGTGMNTEAFF
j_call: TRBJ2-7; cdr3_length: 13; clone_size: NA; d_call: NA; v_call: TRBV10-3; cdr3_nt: TGTGCCATCGGCTCGGAGGTGGGTTACGAGCAGTACTTC; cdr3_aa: CAIGSEVGYEQYF
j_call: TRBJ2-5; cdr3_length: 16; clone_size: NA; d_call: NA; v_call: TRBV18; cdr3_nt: TGTGCCAGCTCACCACCGGGGGCAGGAGACCAAGAGACCCAGTACTTC; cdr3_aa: CASSPPGAGDQETQYF
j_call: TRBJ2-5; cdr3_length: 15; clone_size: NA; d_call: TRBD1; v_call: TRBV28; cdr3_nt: TGTGCCAGCAGTTTAAACAGGGGCCCGGTCGGGACCCAGTACTTC; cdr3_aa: CASSLNRGPVGTQYF
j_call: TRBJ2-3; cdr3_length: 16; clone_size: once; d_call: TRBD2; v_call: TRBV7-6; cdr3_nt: TGTGCCAGCAGCTTAGGTCCTAGCGGGAGTGTGAATACGCAGTATTTT; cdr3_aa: CASSLGPSGSVNTQYF
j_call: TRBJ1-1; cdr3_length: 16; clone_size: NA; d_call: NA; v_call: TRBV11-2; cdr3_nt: TGTGCCAGCAGCTCACACCAGGGACAAGTGAACACTGAAGCTTTCTTT; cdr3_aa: CASSSHQGQVNTEAFF
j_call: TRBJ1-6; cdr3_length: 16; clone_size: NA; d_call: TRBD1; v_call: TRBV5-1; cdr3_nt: TGCGCCAGCAGCTTCCAACAGGGGGCTTTGAATTCACCCCTCCACTTT; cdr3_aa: CASSFQQGALNSPLHF